The sequence of this T cell receptor (beta chain) was determined in a study of T cells in Graves' hyperthyroidism and ophthalmopathy. Used for diagnoses were clinical symptoms, serum thyroxine and TRAb, thyroid ultrasound and orbital computed tomography. Trimming removed 5 bases from V and 2 bases from J; junction bases left unmatched: 5. The CDR3 consists of 14 residues. Germline lookup yields CDR1 MDHEN and CDR2 SYDVKM. Notes on the study in general: The blood repertoire included most of the expanded thyroid clonotypes above 0.001.

The sample holds many counts of this clonotype. Its antigen is unidentified. RNA transcripts were the template for amplifying TCR beta CDR3 regions. The TCR CDR3 first-round RT-PCR relied on the HTBI primer set. TCRdb passed the multiplex PCR reads through MiXCR, listing each CDR3 protein once. The table lists fewer than 850,000 distinct CDR3 sequences, around 15% of them singletons. Sequencing used blood. The source of this sequence is a man aged 45-65 years with Graves' hyperthyroidism. The rearrangement joins TRBV28 to TRBJ2-7; TRBD1 aligns across 8 bases. The CDR3 loop reads CASSQPGGPYEQYF. The CDR3 DNA follows: TGTGCCAGCAGTCAACCAGGGGGCCCCTACGAGCAGTACTTC.